This T cell receptor beta chain was documented in a study of blood T cells in healthy people across ages (dated by TCRdb to between 2014 and 2017). Study-wide context: In model experiments, roughly one uniquely barcoded TCR beta cDNA molecule per two T cells was captured by template switching. Using the same blood draw, the study looked at two additional independent replicas of 1 million unique cDNA reads for two donors, one aged 18 to 30 and the other aged 80 or older. To avoid experimental bias, donors of different ages were distributed randomly across sequencing lanes. The donors were split into four age groups: young (average around 15 years), middle-aged (roughly 40), aged (roughly 65) and long-lived (under 90). The study measured age-related changes in TCR beta repertoire diversity using deep sequencing normalized with unique cDNA molecular identifiers. Results the study describes overall, beyond this receptor: The long-lived group showed more naive CD4+ T cells, fewer expanded clones and increased TCR diversity than the aged group, suggesting age selection. Conclusive comparison of naive and antigen-experienced compartments was prevented by the profiling of bulk unsorted PBMCs. A strong correlation was found between observed TCR beta diversity and the percentage of naive T cells measured by flow cytometry. Estimates of total diversity based on one million sequenced T cells were regarded as lower bounds and as underestimates. Because the CMV infection status of the donors was unknown, age-related changes in expanded clonotypes may potentially have been confounded. As age increased, observed TCR beta diversity per million T cells dropped in a roughly linear way, and a significant reduction was already evident by age 40.

Library preparation was by 5' RACE. Sequenced on an Illumina HiSeq 2500. The second PCR ran for about 7 to 11 cycles and used a J-beta primer mix along with a sample-barcoded 5' primer. A unique molecular identifier was introduced onto each TCR beta cDNA molecule by a template-switch 5' adaptor carrying 12 random nucleotides. Each sample yielded at least 2.5 million CDR3-containing paired-end reads. The Mint cDNA synthesis kit, primed by a TRBC-specific oligonucleotide, was used to synthesize first-strand cDNA from all RNA. Following uracil-DNA glycosylase treatment, a first 18-cycle PCR with universal primers M1SS and BC2_uni_R was performed on all cDNA. The original methods were these. For normalization, 1 million high-quality reads were randomly selected from each sample, with every read carrying a distinct molecular identifier. Instead of being binned into consensus sequences, reads that shared molecular identifiers were thrown out. MiTCR, run with a Q25 quality threshold and the strictest error-elimination algorithm, handled CDR3 identification, clonotype clustering and error correction. A nonparametric unseen species model using Euler transformation provided a lower-bound estimate of total TCR beta diversity. The public reads were quality trimmed at Q25 with fastp and then assembled into clones with MiXCR by TCRdb, keeping productive beta chains. Identical CDR3 proteins give one entry, which carries the most common genes and DNA. The V and J calls follow TCRdb's processing rather than the paper's. Here the sample has 1.2 million to 1.5 million distinct CDR3 sequences; 59% occur a single time. The top ten hold approximately 7% of the sample.

The germline V gene encodes CDR1 MGHRA and CDR2 YSYEKL. Relative to germline, V is 4 bases shorter and J is 5 bases shorter, with 12 bases between their ends. The CDR3 covers 13 residues, taking in both the cysteine and the phenylalanine. The read is trimmed to its CDR3 DNA, 39 bases read in frame from base 1. The donors were around 39 Caucasian individuals from Russia, aged roughly 6 to 100 years, who were systemically healthy. About 9.8 milliliters of peripheral blood were drawn from each donor into EDTA-treated Vacutainer tubes. Ficoll-Paque density-gradient centrifugation was used to isolate PBMCs, with at least 6.5 million per sample. Trizol reagent was used to extract total RNA from the PBMCs, yielding at least 5 micrograms per sample. For every donor, an aliquot of PBMCs went through flow cytometry to measure the percentages of naive CD45RAhigh/CD27high T cells. With respect to this clonotype: Its antigen target is currently unknown. No qualities accompany the bases; no much larger clone lies one base away.

Rearrangement joined TRBV4-1 to TRBJ2-7; TRBD1 might be the D gene, on 6 matching bases. Sequencing was done on a sample of blood. This receptor was identified in a man in his late teens or twenties in good health. The nucleotide sequence reads as follows: TGCGCCAGCAGCCGAGATGGGGGCCACGAGCAGTACTTC. Its amino acids are CASSRDGGHEQYF.